This TCR beta chain was sequenced during a study of cytomegalovirus exposure and HLA in healthy donors. Study-level information: It was reported in a later analysis that the 120 validation repertoires used the same platform as the approximately 670 first-cohort repertoires.

V was cut by 6 bases and J by 3 bases, with 11 bases left in between. Looked up from germline, CDR1 is MDHEN and CDR2 is SYDVKM. CDR3 length equals 13 residues. Remarks on this clone: What it recognizes is unknown.

Study findings and constraints: One later analysis, an examination of the 120 or so validation repertoires, found that first-cohort TCR clusters tended to co-occur in them. The study recorded 150 to 200 TCR beta chains that were cytomegalovirus-associated. A few CMV-associated chains proved CMV antigen-specific in vitro.

The data were produced by immunoSEQ multiplex PCR, yet TCRdb's version contains in-frame clones alone and is incomplete. Found here are about 110,000 clones, less than 90% of them singletons; the top ten hold about 1.8%. Source material: PBMCs. This receptor was obtained from a woman aged 18-29 years in good health and CMV-seropositive. V gene TRBV28 combines with J gene TRBJ1-2; tentatively, D is TRBD1 (5 bases). The CDR3 bases are TGTGCCAGCAGATCCGACAGCTACTATGGCTACACCTTC. This sequence encodes CASRSDSYYGYTF.